The present T cell receptor beta chain was sequenced within a study of blood T cell repertoires in COVID-19. Across the whole study: COVID-19 samples from acute and convalescent phases originated in the United States, Italy and Spain.

Generated by immunoSEQ multiplex PCR, the TCRdb table keeps only in-frame clones and is missing some. The repertoire includes 50,000 to 75,000 clones, roughly 80% of them detected once, and about 14% sits in the top ten. The CDR3 is made up of 15 amino acids. CDR1 is ENHRY, CDR2 SYGVKD, per germline. V was pared by 9 bases and J by 0 bases, with 10 bases of the junction left unmatched. Sequenced input: peripheral blood. The chain links TRBV10-3 to TRBJ2-7; 8 nucleotides match TRBD1. This sequence was found in a man aged 60-69 years with COVID-19, enrolled during active disease. In DNA form, the CDR3 reads TGTGCCATTCAGTCGGACGGACAGGGCTCCTACGAGCAGTACTTC. It is translated as CAIQSDGQGSYEQYF.